Shown below are 17 T cell receptor beta chains from a single sample sequenced in a study of cytomegalovirus exposure and HLA in healthy donors. The PCR ran on 60 Vbeta and 13 Jbeta primers. The repertoire was sequenced with immunoSEQ multiplex PCR; TCRdb's copy has only in-frame clones and lacks some. The sample records about 130,000 clones, around 77% being singletons. Material for sequencing was PBMCs. These receptors were collected from a man aged 45-60 years in good health and CMV-seronegative.

CDR3 nucleotide sequence: TGTGCCAGTAGTATTCCTTTCCGCAGCGCTGAAGCTTTCTTT. Its translation is CASSIPFRSAEAFF. The chain is built from TRBV19 and TRBJ1-1; no definite D call. CDR3 size: 14 residues. From germline, CDR1 is LNHDA and CDR2 SQIVND (reference sequence). The V gene lost 3 bases and the J gene lost 6 bases, with 14 bases spanning the gap.

This clone was observed a handful of times. The gene calls are TRBV28 and TRBJ2-1, with D tentatively TRBD1 (6 bases). Germline V gene lookup returns CDR1 MDHEN and CDR2 SYDVKM. This CDR3 region has 15 residues. V shed 3 bases and J shed 5 bases, with 14 bases lying between them. The CDR3 DNA reads TGTGCCAGCAGTTTTTCTACAGGGCGCAACAATGAGCAGTTCTTC. Translating gives CASSFSTGRNNEQFF.

The chain uses TRBV19 and TRBJ2-3; possible D gene TRBD2, 6 bases. Trimming shortened V by 3 bases and J by 2 bases, and 12 bases separated the two germline ends. This CDR3 contains 15 residues. The germline V gene encodes CDR1 LNHDA and CDR2 SQIVND (reference sequence). In nucleotides, the CDR3 is TGTGCCAGTAGTATTTCCCCGGGAGTCACAGATACGCAGTATTTT. Encoded protein: CASSISPGVTDTQYF.

This clone is categorized as medium-sized. The chain employs TRBV6-4 and TRBJ1-1; D gene uncertain. The CDR3 covers 14 residues. Germline values: CDR1 MRHNA, CDR2 SNTAGT. The V gene lost 2 bases and the J gene lost 4 bases, with 11 bases spanning the gap. CDR3 sequence (DNA): TGTGCCAGCAGTGACAGGGCGGAGGGCACTGAAGCTTTCTTT. Translating gives CASSDRAEGTEAFF.

The chain links TRBV28 to TRBJ2-1, with D perhaps matching TRBD1 (6 bases). The CDR3 extends over 16 amino acids. Trimming left V 9 bases short and J 0 bases short, with 18 bases between. The germline gives CDR1 MDHEN, CDR2 SYDVKM. The CDR3: CASLTWGLTSYNEQFF. The CDR3 DNA follows: TGTGCCAGTCTGACTTGGGGGCTCACCTCCTACAATGAGCAGTTCTTC. The full variable domain, completed using reference TRBV28 and TRBJ2-1, is DVKVTQSSRYLVKRTGEKVFLECVQDMDHENMFWYRQDPGLGLRLIYFSYDVKMKEKGDIPEGYSVSREKKERFSLILESASTNQTSMYLCASLTWGLTSYNEQFFGPGTRLTVL.

The chain combines TRBV5-6 with TRBJ2-3; D may be TRBD2 (5 bases). Looked up from germline, CDR1 is SGHDT and CDR2 is YYEEEE. The CDR3 spans 15 residues. Trimming took 0 bases from V and 9 from J, leaving 17 bases between them. The CDR3: CASSLDGLLPGTQYF. The DNA for the CDR3 is TGTGCCAGCAGCTTGGACGGGCTCCTCCCGGGAACGCAGTATTTT.

The V and J genes are TRBV27 and TRBJ2-1; TRBD2 matches 9 bases. The germline gives CDR1 MNHEY, CDR2 SMNVEV (reference sequence). J gave up 6 bases and V 4 bases, and 13 bases lay outside the gene matches. The CDR3 extends over 17 amino acids. The CDR3: CASSSYPLSGRSNEQFF. In nucleotides, the CDR3 is TGTGCCAGCAGTTCCTACCCACTAAGCGGGAGGTCCAATGAGCAGTTCTTC.

Only one count was recorded for this clone. The rearrangement uses TRBV5-1 and TRBJ1-5; D unclear. Trimming removed 0 bases from V and 2 bases from J, with 9 bases in between. CDR1 and CDR2 (germline): SGHRS, YFSETQ. There are 15 residues in the CDR3. Here the CDR3 reads CASSLDAVGNQPQHF. CDR3 sequence (DNA): TGCGCCAGCAGCTTGGACGCGGTGGGCAATCAGCCCCAGCATTTT.

The chain carries TRBV10-3 and TRBJ2-7, with 9 bases aligning to TRBD2. The CDR3 contains 17 residues. V gave up 2 bases and J gave up 5 bases; unmatched junction bases: 13. Germline V gene data show CDR1 as ENHRY and CDR2 as SYGVKD. The CDR3 here is CAISEALTSGLNHEQYF. DNA for the CDR3: TGTGCCATCAGTGAGGCCTTGACTAGCGGACTAAACCACGAGCAGTACTTC.

The J gene is TRBJ1-3, the V gene TRBV4-3; perhaps TRBD1 as D (5 bases). CDR1 and CDR2 (germline): LGHNA, YSLEER. The CDR3 has 17 residues. The germline V and J ends were trimmed by 0 bases and 0 bases, with 12 bases remaining between them. The CDR3 sequence is CASSQEFQGLSGNTIYF. CDR3 nucleotides: TGCGCCAGCAGCCAAGAGTTCCAGGGCCTCTCTGGAAACACCATATATTTT.

This chain connects TRBV7-2 to TRBJ2-5, with D perhaps TRBD2 (5 bases). The CDR3 length is 13 residues. Germline CDR1 SGHTA, CDR2 FQGNSA. V lost 4 bases and J 2 bases, leaving 8 bases between the germline ends. The CDR3 is CASSSDFQETQYF. The CDR3 region has the DNA TGTGCCAGCAGCTCGGACTTTCAAGAGACCCAGTACTTC.

This chain connects TRBV28 to TRBJ1-2, with D uncertain. The CDR3 contains 14 residues. Trimming stripped 4 bases from V and 0 bases from J, with 9 bases between. Per germline, CDR1 MDHEN and CDR2 SYDVKM. This chain's CDR3 is CASSSSSANYGYTF. CDR3 in DNA: TGTGCCAGCAGTTCATCATCAGCTAACTATGGCTACACCTTC.

The chain links TRBV7-9 to TRBJ1-2; D possibly corresponds to TRBD1 (6 bases). CDR1 is SEHNR and CDR2 is FQNEAQ in the germline V gene (reference sequence). The CDR3 extends over 15 amino acids. Between the trimmed V and J ends, which lost 5 bases and 4 bases, there was a span of 17 bases. CDR3: CASSTAETGIYGYTF. The CDR3 DNA follows: TGTGCCAGCAGCACCGCGGAAACAGGGATCTATGGCTACACCTTC.

This clone was seen once. The V call is TRBV6-1, the J call TRBJ2-3; 11 bases agree with TRBD1. With V trimmed by 6 bases and J by 5 bases, 4 bases remained unmatched. The CDR3 length is 14 residues. Germline V CDR1 and CDR2: MNHNS, SASEGT. This chain's CDR3 is CASSLDRGRDTQYF. The CDR3 DNA follows: TGTGCCAGCAGCTTGGACAGGGGGCGAGATACGCAGTATTTT.

This clone was seen only a few times. The rearrangement links TRBV2 to TRBJ2-7, with 8 nucleotides matching TRBD1. Germline V gene data show CDR1 as SNHLY and CDR2 as FYNNEI. The CDR3 is made up of 14 amino acids. With V trimmed by 6 bases and J by 3 bases, 7 bases remained unmatched. CDR3 bases: TGTGCCAGCAGGTTGGACAGGGTAGACTACGAGCAGTACTTC. It yields the protein CASRLDRVDYEQYF.

V is TRBV9 and J is TRBJ2-2, with a tentative D call TRBD2 (5 bases). The CDR3 covers 15 residues. Trimming shortened V by 1 base and J by 5 bases, and 12 bases separated the two germline ends. From germline, CDR1 is SGDLS and CDR2 YYNGEE. As DNA, the CDR3 is TGTGCCAGCAGCGTATGGAGCGGACGTACCGGGGAGCTGTTTTTT. This sequence encodes CASSVWSGRTGELFF. Using reference TRBV9 and TRBJ2-2 for the parts outside the CDR3, the full variable domain is DSGVTQTPKHLITATGQRVTLRCSPRSGDLSVYWYQQSLDQGLQFLIQYYNGEERAKGNILERFSAQQFPDLHSELNLSSLELGDSALYFCASSVWSGRTGELFFGEGSRLTVL.

The chain has TRBV9 and TRBJ2-5, with 7 bases matching TRBD2. Germline V lookup: CDR1 SGDLS, CDR2 YYNGEE. The CDR3 sequence is 16 residues long. V gave up 1 base and J gave up 2 bases; unmatched junction bases: 8. The CDR3 protein is CASSVRGGDIQETQYF. Written as DNA, the CDR3 is TGTGCCAGCAGCGTACGGGGAGGGGATATTCAAGAGACCCAGTACTTC.